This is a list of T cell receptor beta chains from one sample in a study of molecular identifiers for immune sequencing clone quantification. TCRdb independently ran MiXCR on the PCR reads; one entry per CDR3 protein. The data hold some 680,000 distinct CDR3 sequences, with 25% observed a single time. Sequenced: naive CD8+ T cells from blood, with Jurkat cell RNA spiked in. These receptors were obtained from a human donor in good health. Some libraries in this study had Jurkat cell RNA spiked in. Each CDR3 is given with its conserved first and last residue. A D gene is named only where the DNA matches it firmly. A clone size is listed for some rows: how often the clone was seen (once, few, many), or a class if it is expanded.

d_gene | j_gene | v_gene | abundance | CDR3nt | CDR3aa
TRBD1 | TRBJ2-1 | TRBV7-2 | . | TGTGCCAGCAGCTTGACAGGGTTGAACTCCTACAATGAGCAGTTCTTC | CASSLTGLNSYNEQFF
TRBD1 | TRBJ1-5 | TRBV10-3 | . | TGTGCCACTAGGGACAGCCAGGTGGGCGGTCAGCCCCAGCATTTT | CATRDSQVGGQPQHF
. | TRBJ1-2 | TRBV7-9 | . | TGTGCCAGCACGCACCCCGACAGTCACTATGGCTGCACCTTC | CASTHPDSHYGCTF
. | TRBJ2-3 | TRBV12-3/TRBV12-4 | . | TGTGCCACCCCGGCCGCGCGGGGGCAGTATTTT | CATPAARGQYF
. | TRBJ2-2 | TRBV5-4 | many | TGTGCCAGCAGCCAGGGGACCGGGGAGCTGTTTTTT | CASSQGTGELFF
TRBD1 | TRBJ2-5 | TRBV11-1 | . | TGTGCCAGCAGCCAGAAGACAGGGGGCCAAGAGACCCAGTACTTC | CASSQKTGGQETQYF
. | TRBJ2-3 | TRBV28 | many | TGTGCCAGCAGTTTGGGCTCCTCTAGCACAGATACGCAGTATTTT | CASSLGSSSTDTQYF
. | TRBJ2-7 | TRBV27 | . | TGTGCCAGCAGTTTAAGGGGGAGCTCCTACGAGCAGTCCTTC | CASSLRGSSYEQSF
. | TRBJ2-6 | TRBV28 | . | TGTGCCAGCAGCCAAATAGGGGGGGGTGTAACTGGGGCCAACGTCCTGACTTTC | CASSQIGGGVTGANVLTF
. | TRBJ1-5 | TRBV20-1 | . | TGCAGTGCTAGTGGGGGGGCCTTTCGGGGTCAGCCCCAGCATTTT | CSASGGAFRGQPQHF
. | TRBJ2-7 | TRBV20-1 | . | TGCAGTGCCAAGGGGCGAAACCACACCTACGAGCAGTACTTC | CSAKGRNHTYEQYF
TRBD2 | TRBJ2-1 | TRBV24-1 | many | TGTGCCACCAGTGATTCATCCGGGACTAGCGGATACAATGAGCAGTTCTTC | CATSDSSGTSGYNEQFF
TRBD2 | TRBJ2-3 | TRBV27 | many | TGTGCCAGCAGTTCACTAGCGGGAGGATTTCCAGATACGCAGTATTTT | CASSSLAGGFPDTQYF
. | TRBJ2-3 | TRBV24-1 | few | TGTGCCACCAGCAAGGACTATTCAACAGATACGCAGTATTTT | CATSKDYSTDTQYF
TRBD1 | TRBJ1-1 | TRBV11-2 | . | TGTGCCAGCAGCTTACCCGTGACAGGGGCTGACACTGAAGCTTTCTTT | CASSLPVTGADTEAFF
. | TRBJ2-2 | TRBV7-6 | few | TGTGCCAGCAGCTTAGATGTGGCCGGGAACACCGGGGAGCTGTTTTTT | CASSLDVAGNTGELFF
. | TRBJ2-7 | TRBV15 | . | TGCGCCACCAGCAGGGGTCCAGGGGCCTACGAGCAGTACTTC | CATSRGPGAYEQYF
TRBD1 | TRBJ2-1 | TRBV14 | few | TGTGCCAGCAGCCACCCGACAGGGTCGGATGAGCAGTTCTTC | CASSHPTGSDEQFF
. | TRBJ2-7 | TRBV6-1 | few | TGTGCCAGCAACGAAAAAGAGATGGGTATCCGTTGGGAGCAGTACTTC | CASNEKEMGIRWEQYF
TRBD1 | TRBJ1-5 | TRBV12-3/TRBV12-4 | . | TGTGCCAGCGGCCCGACAGGGCCGAATCAGCCCCAGCATTTT | CASGPTGPNQPQHF
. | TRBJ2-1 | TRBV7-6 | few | TGTGCCAGCAGCCCAGGGAGCGGGTCCTACAATGAGCAGTTCTTC | CASSPGSGSYNEQFF
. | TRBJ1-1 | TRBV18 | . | TGTGCCAGCTCGACAGACTACACTGAAGCTTTCTTT | CASSTDYTEAFF
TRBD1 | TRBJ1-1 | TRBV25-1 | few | TGTGCCAGCGGCTGGGGACAGGGCGAAGCTTTCTTT | CASGWGQGEAFF
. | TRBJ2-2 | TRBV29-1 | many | TGCAGCGTTGTAAGAAACACCGGGGAGCTGTTTTTT | CSVVRNTGELFF
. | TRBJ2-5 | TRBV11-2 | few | TGTGCCAGCAGCTTTAGCCCGCTTACCGACCAAGAGACCCAGTACTTC | CASSFSPLTDQETQYF
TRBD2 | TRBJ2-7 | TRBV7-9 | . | TGTGCCAGCAGCTTAGCAGTCAGGGAGGGCGAGCAGTACTTC | CASSLAVREGEQYF
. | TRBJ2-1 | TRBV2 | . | TGTGCCAGCAGTGAAGCGCATACAGTATACAATGAGCAGTTCTTC | CASSEAHTVYNEQFF
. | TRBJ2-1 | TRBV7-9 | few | TGTGCCAGCAGCTATGACACCAATTACAATGAGCAGTTCTTC | CASSYDTNYNEQFF
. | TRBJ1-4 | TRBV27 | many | TGTGCCAGCAGTTTAACCGGGACAACCGAAAAACTGTTTTTT | CASSLTGTTEKLFF
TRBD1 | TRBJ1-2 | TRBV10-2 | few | TGCGCCAGCAGTGCTACCGGGACAGGAGGCCCCTATGGCTACACCTTC | CASSATGTGGPYGYTF
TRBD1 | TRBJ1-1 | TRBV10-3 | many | TGTGCCATCAGTGAGTTGCCCGGGACAGCTAGCACTGAAGCTTTCTTT | CAISELPGTASTEAFF
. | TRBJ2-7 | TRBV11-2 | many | TGTGCCAGCAGCGATAGGGACCGTCTGGGGCAGTACTTC | CASSDRDRLGQYF
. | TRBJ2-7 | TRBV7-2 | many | TGTGCCAGCAGCCCCCGGACGGAGCCCTACGAGCAGTACTTC | CASSPRTEPYEQYF
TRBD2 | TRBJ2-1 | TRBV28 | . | TGTGCCAGCAGTTTTCATAGCGGGGTGATCTCCTACAATGAGCAGTTCTTC | CASSFHSGVISYNEQFF
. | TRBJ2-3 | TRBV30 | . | TGTGCCTGGGAGACAGAAGCTGGCACAGATACGCAGTATTTT | CAWETEAGTDTQYF
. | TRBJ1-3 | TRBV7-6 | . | TGTGCCAGCAGCTCAATTCTGGGAAACACCATATATTTT | CASSSILGNTIYF
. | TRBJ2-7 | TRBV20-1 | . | TGCAGTGCTAGGCCGACAGCGGAGGGCGACTGGCTGGGGGATACGATGGAGCAGTACTTC | CSARPTAEGDWLGDTMEQYF
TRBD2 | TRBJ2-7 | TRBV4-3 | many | TGCGCCAGCAGCCAAGACGCGGGAGAGTGGTACGAGCAGTACTTC | CASSQDAGEWYEQYF
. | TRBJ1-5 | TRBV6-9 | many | TGTGCCAGCAGTTTCGGACAGAGATTTAATCAGCCCCAGCATTTT | CASSFGQRFNQPQHF
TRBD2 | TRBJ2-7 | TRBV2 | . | TGTGCCAGCAGTGAAGGGACTAGCCTTTCCTACGAGCAGTACTTC | CASSEGTSLSYEQYF
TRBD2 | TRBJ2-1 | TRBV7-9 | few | TGTGCCAGCAGCTCCTCTTTAGCGGGAGAACACAATGAGCAGTTCTTC | CASSSSLAGEHNEQFF
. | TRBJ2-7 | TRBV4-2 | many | TGTGCCAGCAGCCCGCAGGGGACCTACGAGCAGTACTTC | CASSPQGTYEQYF
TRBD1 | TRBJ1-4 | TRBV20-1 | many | TGCAGTGCTAGTGGGACAGGGATCGAAAAACTGTTTTTT | CSASGTGIEKLFF
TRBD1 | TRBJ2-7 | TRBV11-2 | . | TGTGCCAGCAGCTTATCGCCTTGGACAGGGGCCTACGAGCAGTACTTC | CASSLSPWTGAYEQYF
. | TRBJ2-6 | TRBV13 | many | TGTGCCAGCAGCTTAGGGACAGGGAGGGGTATTGGTGGGGCCAACGTCCTGACTTTC | CASSLGTGRGIGGANVLTF
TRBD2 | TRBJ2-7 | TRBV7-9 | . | TGTGCCAGCAGCTTGACTAGCCCTCTTTACGAGCAGTACTTT | CASSLTSPLYEQYF
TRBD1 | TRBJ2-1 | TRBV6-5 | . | TGTGCCAGCAGTTACACCGGGACAGGGATCTACAATGAGCAGTTCTTC | CASSYTGTGIYNEQFF
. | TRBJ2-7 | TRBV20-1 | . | TGCAGTGCTAGAGTGAGAGCAGATAGCTCCTACGAGCAGTACTTC | CSARVRADSSYEQYF
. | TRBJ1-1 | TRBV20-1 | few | TGCAGTGCTAGAGATTCCAGGGTTACCACTGAAGCTTTCTTT | CSARDSRVTTEAFF
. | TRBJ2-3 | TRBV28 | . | TGTGCTAGCAGTTTTCAGCTGGGCACAGATACGCAGTATTTT | CASSFQLGTDTQYF